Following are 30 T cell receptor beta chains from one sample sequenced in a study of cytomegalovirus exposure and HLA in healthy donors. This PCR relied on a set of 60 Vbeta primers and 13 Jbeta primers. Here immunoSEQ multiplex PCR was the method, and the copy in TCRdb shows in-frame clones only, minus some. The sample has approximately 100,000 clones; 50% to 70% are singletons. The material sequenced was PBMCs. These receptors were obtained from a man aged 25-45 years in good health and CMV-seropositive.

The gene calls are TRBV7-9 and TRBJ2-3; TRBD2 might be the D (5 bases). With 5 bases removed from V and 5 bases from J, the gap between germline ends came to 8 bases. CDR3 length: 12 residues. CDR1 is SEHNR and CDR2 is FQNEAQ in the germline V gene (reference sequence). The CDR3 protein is CASSLSGDTQYF. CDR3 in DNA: TGTGCCAGCAGCCTAAGCGGAGATACGCAGTATTTT.

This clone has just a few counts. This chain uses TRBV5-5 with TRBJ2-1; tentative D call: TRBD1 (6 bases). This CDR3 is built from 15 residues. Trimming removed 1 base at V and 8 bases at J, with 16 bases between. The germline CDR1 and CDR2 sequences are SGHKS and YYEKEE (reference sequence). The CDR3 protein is CASSLLWGHFHEQFF. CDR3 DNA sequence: TGTGCCAGCAGCTTGTTATGGGGGCACTTCCATGAGCAGTTCTTC. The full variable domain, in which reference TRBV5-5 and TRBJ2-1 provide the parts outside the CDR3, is DAGVTQSPTHLIKTRGQQVTLRCSPISGHKSVSWYQQVLGQGPQFIFQYYEKEERGRGNFPDRFSARQFPNYSSELNVNALLLGDSALYLCASSLLWGHFHEQFFGPGTRLTVL.

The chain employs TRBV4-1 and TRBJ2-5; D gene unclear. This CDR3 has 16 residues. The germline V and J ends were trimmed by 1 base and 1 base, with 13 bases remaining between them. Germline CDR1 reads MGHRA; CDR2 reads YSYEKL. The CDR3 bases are TGCGCCAGCAGCCAAGTTCACCTCTCGGGCCAAGAGACCCAGTACTTC. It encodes CASSQVHLSGQETQYF.

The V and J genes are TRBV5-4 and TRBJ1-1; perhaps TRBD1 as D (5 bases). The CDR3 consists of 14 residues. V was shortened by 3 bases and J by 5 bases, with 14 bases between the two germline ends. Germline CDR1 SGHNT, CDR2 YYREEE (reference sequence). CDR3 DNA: TGTGCCAGCAGCTCCATACAGGAACCGACTGAAGCTTTCTTT. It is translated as CASSSIQEPTEAFF. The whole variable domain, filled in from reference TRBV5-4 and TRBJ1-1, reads ETGVTQSPTHLIKTRGQQVTLRCSSQSGHNTVSWYQQALGQGPQFIFQYYREEENGRGNFPPRFSGLQFPNYSSELNVNALELDDSALYLCASSSIQEPTEAFFGQGTRLTVV.

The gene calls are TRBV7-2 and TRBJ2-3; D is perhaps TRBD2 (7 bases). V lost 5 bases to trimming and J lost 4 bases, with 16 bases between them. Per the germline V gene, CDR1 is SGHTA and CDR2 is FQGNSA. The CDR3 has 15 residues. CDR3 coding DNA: TGTGCCAGCAGCCTAGGGGGGGGTAAGGCAGATACGCAGTATTTT. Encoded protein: CASSLGGGKADTQYF.

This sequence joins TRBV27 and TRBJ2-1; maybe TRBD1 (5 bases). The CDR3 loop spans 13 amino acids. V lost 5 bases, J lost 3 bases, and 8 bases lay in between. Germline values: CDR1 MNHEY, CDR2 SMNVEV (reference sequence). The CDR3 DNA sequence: TGTGCCAGCAGTCTTCAGGGCTACAATGAGCAGTTCTTC. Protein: CASSLQGYNEQFF.

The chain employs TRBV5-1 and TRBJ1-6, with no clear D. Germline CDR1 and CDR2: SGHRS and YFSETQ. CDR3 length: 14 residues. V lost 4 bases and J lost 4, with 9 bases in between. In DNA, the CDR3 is TGCGCCAGCAGCCTAAGACTTTATAATTCACCCCTCCACTTT. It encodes CASSLRLYNSPLHF.

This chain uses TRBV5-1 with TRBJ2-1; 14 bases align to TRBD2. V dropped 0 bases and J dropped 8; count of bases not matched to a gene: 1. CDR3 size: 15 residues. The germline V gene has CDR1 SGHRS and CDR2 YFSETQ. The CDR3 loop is CASSLGLAGGYEQFF. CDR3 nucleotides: TGCGCCAGCAGCTTGGGACTAGCGGGGGGGTATGAGCAGTTCTTC.

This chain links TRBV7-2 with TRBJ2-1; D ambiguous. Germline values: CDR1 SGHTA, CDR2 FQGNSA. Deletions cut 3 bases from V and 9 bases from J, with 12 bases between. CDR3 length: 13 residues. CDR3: CASSFDWLAEQFF. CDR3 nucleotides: TGTGCCAGCAGCTTCGACTGGCTTGCTGAGCAGTTCTTC.

CDR3 sequence: CASSVSGGSYEQYF. CDR3 sequence (DNA): TGTGCCAGCAGCGTATCAGGGGGCTCCTACGAGCAGTACTTC. This chain connects TRBV9 to TRBJ2-7; 7 bases fit TRBD1. Germline V lookup: CDR1 SGDLS, CDR2 YYNGEE. The CDR3 extends over 14 amino acids. The V and J ends lost 1 base and 0 bases, in that order; junction bases with no gene match: 1.

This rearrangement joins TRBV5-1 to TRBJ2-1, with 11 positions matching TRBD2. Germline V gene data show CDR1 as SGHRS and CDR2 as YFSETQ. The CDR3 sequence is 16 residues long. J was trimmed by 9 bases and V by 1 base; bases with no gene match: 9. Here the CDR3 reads CASSLMTSGAGSEQFF. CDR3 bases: TGCGCCAGCAGCTTGATGACTAGCGGGGCGGGGAGTGAGCAGTTCTTC.

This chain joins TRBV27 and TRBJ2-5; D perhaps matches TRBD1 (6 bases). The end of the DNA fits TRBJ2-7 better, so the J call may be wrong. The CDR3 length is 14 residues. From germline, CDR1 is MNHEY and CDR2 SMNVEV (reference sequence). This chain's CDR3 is CASSLSPWGLEQYF. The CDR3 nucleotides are TGTGCCAGCAGTTTATCCCCGTGGGGGCTCGAGCAGTACTTC.

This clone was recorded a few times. The CDR3, as DNA: TGTGCCAGCAGCTCCGACAGGGCAGATACGCAGTATTTT. It encodes CASSSDRADTQYF. This rearrangement joins TRBV5-4 to TRBJ2-3, with 7 positions matching TRBD1. The junction had 2 bases not matched to a gene; V was cut back by 3 bases and J by 4 bases. The CDR3 has 13 amino acids. Germline CDR1 is SGHNT and CDR2 is YYREEE (reference sequence).

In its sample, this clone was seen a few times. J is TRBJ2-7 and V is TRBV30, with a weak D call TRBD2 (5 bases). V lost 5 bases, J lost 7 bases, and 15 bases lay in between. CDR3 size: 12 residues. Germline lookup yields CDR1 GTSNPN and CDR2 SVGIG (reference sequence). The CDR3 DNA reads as TGTGCCTGGGGACGTTCCCGGGGAGAGCAGTACTTC. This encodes CAWGRSRGEQYF.

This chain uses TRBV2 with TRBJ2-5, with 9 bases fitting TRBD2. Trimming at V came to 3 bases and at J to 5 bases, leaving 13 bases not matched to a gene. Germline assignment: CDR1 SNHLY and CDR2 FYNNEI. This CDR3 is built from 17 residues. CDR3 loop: CASSDPSGAIPRETQYF. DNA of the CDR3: TGTGCCAGCAGTGATCCTAGCGGGGCCATCCCCCGGGAGACCCAGTACTTC.

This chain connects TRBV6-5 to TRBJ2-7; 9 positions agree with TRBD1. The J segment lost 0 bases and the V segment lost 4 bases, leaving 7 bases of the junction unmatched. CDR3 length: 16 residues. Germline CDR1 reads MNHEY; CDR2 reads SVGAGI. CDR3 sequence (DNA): TGTGCCAGCAGTTCCCTTGGGACAGGGCTCTCCTACGAGCAGTACTTC. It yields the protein CASSSLGTGLSYEQYF.

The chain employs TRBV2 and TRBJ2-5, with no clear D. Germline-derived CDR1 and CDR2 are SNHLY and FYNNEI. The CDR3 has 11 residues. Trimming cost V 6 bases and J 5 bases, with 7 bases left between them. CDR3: CASRPEETQYF. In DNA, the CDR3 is TGTGCCAGCAGGCCGGAGGAGACCCAGTACTTC.

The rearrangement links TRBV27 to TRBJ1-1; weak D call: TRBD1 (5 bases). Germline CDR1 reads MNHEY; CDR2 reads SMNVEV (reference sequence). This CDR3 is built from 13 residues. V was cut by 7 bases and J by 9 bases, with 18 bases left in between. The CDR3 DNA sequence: TGTGCCAGCAACCCCGGCGGGGGGTTAAAAGCTTTCTTT. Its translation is CASNPGGGLKAFF.

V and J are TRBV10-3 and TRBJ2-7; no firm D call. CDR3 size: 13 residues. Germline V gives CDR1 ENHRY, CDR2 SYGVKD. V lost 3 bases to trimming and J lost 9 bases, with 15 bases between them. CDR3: CAISDSGPERQYF. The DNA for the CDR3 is TGTGCCATCAGTGATAGTGGGCCCGAGAGGCAGTACTTC.

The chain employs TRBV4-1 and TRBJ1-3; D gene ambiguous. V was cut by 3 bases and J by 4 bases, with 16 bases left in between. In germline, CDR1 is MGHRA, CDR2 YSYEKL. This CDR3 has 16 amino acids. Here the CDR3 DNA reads TGCGCCAGCAGCCACACGCAGGCTGGGCGCGGAAACACCATATATTTT. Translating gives CASSHTQAGRGNTIYF.

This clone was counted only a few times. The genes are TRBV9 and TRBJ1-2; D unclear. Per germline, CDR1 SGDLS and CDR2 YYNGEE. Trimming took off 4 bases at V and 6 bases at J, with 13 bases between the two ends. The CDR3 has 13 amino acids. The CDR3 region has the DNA TGTGCCAGCAGCCCGCCCGGGTCCAATGGCTACACCTTC. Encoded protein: CASSPPGSNGYTF.

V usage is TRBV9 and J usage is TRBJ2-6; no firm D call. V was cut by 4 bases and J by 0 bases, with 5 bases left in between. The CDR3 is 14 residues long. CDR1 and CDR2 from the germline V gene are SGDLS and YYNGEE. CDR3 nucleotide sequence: TGTGCCAGCAGCTTTAGCTCTGGGGCCAACGTCCTGACTTTC. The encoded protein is CASSFSSGANVLTF.

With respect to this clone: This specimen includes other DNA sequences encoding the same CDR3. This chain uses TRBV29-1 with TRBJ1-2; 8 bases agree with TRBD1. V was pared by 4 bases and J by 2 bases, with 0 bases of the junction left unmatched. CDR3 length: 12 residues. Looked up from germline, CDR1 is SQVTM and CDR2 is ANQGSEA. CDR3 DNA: TGCAGCGTTGGACAGGGGAACTATGGCTACACCTTC. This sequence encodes CSVGQGNYGYTF.

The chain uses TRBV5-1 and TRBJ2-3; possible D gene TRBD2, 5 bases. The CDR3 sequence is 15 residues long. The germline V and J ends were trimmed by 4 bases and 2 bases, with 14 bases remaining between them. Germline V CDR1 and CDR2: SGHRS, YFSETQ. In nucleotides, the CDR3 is TGCGCCAGCAGCCCCCCTTCGGGGAACACAGATACGCAGTATTTT. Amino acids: CASSPPSGNTDTQYF. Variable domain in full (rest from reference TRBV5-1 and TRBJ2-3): KAGVTQTPRYLIKTRGQQVTLSCSPISGHRSVSWYQQTPGQGLQFLFEYFSETQRNKGNFPGRFSGRQFSNSRSEMNVSTLELGDSALYLCASSPPSGNTDTQYFGPGTRLTVL.

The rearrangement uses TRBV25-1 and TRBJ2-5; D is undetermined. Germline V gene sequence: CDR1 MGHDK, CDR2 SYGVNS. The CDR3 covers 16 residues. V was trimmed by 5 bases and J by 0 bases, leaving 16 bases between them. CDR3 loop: CASSYTLGQYQETQYF. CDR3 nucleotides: TGTGCCAGCAGTTACACACTTGGGCAGTACCAAGAGACCCAGTACTTC.

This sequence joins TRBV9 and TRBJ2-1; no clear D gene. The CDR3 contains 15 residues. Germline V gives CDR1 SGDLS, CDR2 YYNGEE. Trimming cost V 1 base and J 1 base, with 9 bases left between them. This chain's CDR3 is CASSVTGESYNEQFF. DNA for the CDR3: TGTGCCAGCAGCGTAACCGGAGAATCCTACAATGAGCAGTTCTTC.

CDR3 sequence reads: CASSYPSGAATGELFF. CDR3 nucleotides: TGTGCCAGCAGTTACCCTAGCGGGGCAGCAACCGGGGAGCTGTTTTTT. The chain carries TRBV6-4 and TRBJ2-2, with 9 bases identical to TRBD2. After removal of 5 bases from V and 5 bases from J, the junction contained 9 bases not matched to a gene. In germline, CDR1 is MRHNA, CDR2 SNTAGT. The CDR3 length is 16 residues.

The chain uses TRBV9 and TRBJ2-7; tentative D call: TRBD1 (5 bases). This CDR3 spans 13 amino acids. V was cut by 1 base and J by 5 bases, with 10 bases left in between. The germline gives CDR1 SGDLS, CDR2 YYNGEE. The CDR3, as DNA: TGTGCCAGCAGCGTAAGGTGGGGCGACGAGCAGTACTTC. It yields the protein CASSVRWGDEQYF.

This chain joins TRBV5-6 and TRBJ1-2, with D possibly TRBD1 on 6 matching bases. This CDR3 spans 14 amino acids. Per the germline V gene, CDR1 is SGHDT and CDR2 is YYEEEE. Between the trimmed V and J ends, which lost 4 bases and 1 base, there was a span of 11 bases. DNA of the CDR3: TGTGCCAGCAGCGGACAGCGAAATAACTATGGCTACACCTTC. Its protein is CASSGQRNNYGYTF. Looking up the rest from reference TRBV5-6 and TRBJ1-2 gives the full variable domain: DAGVTQSPTHLIKTRGQQVTLRCSPKSGHDTVSWYQQALGQGPQFIFQYYEEEERQRGNFPDRFSGHQFPNYSSELNVNALLLGDSALYLCASSGQRNNYGYTFGSGTRLTVV.

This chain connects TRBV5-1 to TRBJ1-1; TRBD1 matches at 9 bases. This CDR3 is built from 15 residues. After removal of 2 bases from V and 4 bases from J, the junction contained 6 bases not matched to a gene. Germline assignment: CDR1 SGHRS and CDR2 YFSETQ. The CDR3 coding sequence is TGCGCCAGCAGCTTCGGGACAGGGTTCGGCACTGAAGCTTTCTTT. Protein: CASSFGTGFGTEAFF. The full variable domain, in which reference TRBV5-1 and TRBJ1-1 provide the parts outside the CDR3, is KAGVTQTPRYLIKTRGQQVTLSCSPISGHRSVSWYQQTPGQGLQFLFEYFSETQRNKGNFPGRFSGRQFSNSRSEMNVSTLELGDSALYLCASSFGTGFGTEAFFGQGTRLTVV.